This is a list of T cell receptor beta chains from one sample in a study of blood T cell repertoires in COVID-19. Here immunoSEQ multiplex PCR was the method, and the copy in TCRdb shows in-frame clones only, minus some. This sample yields more than 300,000 clones, of which about 85% are seen a single time; 5.5% to 7% belongs to the top ten. The sequencing sample was made of PBMCs or T cells enriched from blood (not recorded which). These receptors were obtained from a woman aged 30 to 39 who had recovered from COVID-19. Both conserved end residues are part of each CDR3. A D gene is named only where the DNA matches it firmly. Not every row has a clone size; where given, it reads once, few, many or a size class.

D gene	V gene	J gene	clone size	CDR3 protein	CDR3 DNA
-	TRBV4-1	TRBJ2-3	-	CASRLTHAPGQDSTDTQYF	TGCGCCAGCAGGCTAACTCATGCCCCAGGGCAGGATAGCACAGATACGCAGTATTTT
-	TRBV5-1	TRBJ1-1	-	CASSPGGGETEAFF	TGCGCCAGCAGCCCCGGGGGTGGTGAAACTGAAGCTTTCTTT
-	TRBV30	TRBJ1-1	-	CARRRTSNTEAFF	TGTGCTCGGAGGCGAACCTCGAACACTGAAGCTTTCTTT
-	TRBV6-1	TRBJ2-4	once	CASSEEARGRGKNIQYF	TGTGCCAGCAGTGAAGAGGCCAGGGGACGGGGCAAAAACATTCAGTACTTC
-	TRBV7-3	TRBJ2-3	once	CASSRGALPDTQYF	TGTGCCAGCAGCCGGGGGGCCCTCCCAGATACGCAGTATTTT
-	TRBV6-4	TRBJ1-2	-	CAISPPGSANYGYTF	TGTGCCATTTCGCCACCTGGCAGCGCTAACTATGGCTACACCTTC
-	TRBV12-2	TRBJ1-5	once	CASRLVQGASNQPQHF	TGTGCAAGTCGCTTAGTACAGGGGGCTAGCAATCAGCCCCAGCATTTT
-	TRBV25-1	TRBJ1-4	-	CATEGVSTNEKLFF	TGTGCCACCGAGGGGGTATCAACTAATGAAAAACTGTTTTTT
TRBD2	TRBV7-2	TRBJ2-1	-	CASSSDFLLAGGLYEQFF	TGTGCCAGCAGCTCCGACTTCCTACTAGCGGGGGGGCTTTATGAGCAGTTCTTC
-	TRBV14	TRBJ1-2	-	CASSHSYGGYTF	TGTGCCAGCAGCCACTCGTACGGTGGCTACACCTTC
-	TRBV27	TRBJ2-3	-	CASSLEGRPVTDTQYF	TGTGCCAGCAGTTTAGAGGGCCGGCCCGTGACAGATACGCAGTATTTT
-	TRBV27	TRBJ2-3	-	CASSLGRTDTQYF	TGTGCCAGCAGTCTAGGTCGCACAGATACGCAGTATTTT
-	TRBV19	TRBJ1-1	once	CASSSTGGTEAFF	TGTGCCAGTTCCTCAACGGGGGGCACTGAAGCTTTCTTT
-	TRBV9	TRBJ1-2	-	CASSVLGGNGYTF	TGTGCCAGCAGCGTATTAGGGGGAAATGGCTACACCTTC
-	TRBV19	TRBJ2-2	-	CASSPPLGRGRNTGELFF	TGTGCCAGTAGTCCACCCCTCGGGCGGGGGCGGAACACCGGGGAGCTGTTTTTT
-	TRBV6-5	TRBJ2-5	-	CASSSPLTKQETQYF	TGTGCCAGCAGTTCCCCCCTGACTAAACAAGAGACCCAGTACTTC
TRBD1	TRBV7-3	TRBJ1-1	once	CASSPRDRGGINTEAFF	TGTGCCAGCAGCCCCCGAGACAGGGGAGGAATCAACACTGAAGCTTTCTTT
-	TRBV11-2	TRBJ2-2	-	CASSLGLYTGELFF	TGTGCCAGCAGCTTAGGACTGTACACCGGGGAGCTGTTTTTT
TRBD1	TRBV23-1	TRBJ1-5	-	CASSQTRTGGCRNQPQHF	TGCGCCAGCAGTCAAACTAGGACAGGGGGATGTCGCAATCAGCCCCAGCATTTT
-	TRBV6-5	TRBJ1-2	-	CASTWGENYGYTF	TGTGCCAGCACCTGGGGGGAAAACTATGGCTACACCTTC
TRBD1	TRBV19	TRBJ1-5	-	CASRSKTGGGFNQPQHF	TGTGCCAGTAGGTCTAAAACAGGGGGCGGTTTCAATCAGCCCCAGCATTTT
TRBD1	TRBV9	TRBJ1-1	-	CASSADPGTGLNTEAFF	TGTGCCAGCAGCGCCGACCCCGGGACAGGTTTGAACACTGAAGCTTTCTTT
TRBD2	TRBV5-1	TRBJ2-3	-	CASSTGTSGGVTDTQYF	TGCGCCAGCAGTACCGGGACTAGCGGGGGGGTGACAGATACGCAGTATTTT
TRBD1	TRBV5-1	TRBJ1-6	-	CASSSRDRENSPLHF	TGCGCCAGCAGCTCCCGGGACAGGGAAAATTCACCCCTCCACTTT
TRBD1	TRBV5-4	TRBJ1-2	-	CASSPGTGSPSNYGYTF	TGTGCCAGCAGCCCCGGGACAGGGAGTCCCTCTAACTATGGCTACACCTTC
-	TRBV19	TRBJ1-5	-	CASRALTLQPQHF	TGTGCCAGTAGGGCACTAACCCTTCAGCCCCAGCATTTT
-	TRBV6-5	TRBJ2-7	-	CASSQSYEQYF	TGTGCCAGCAGTCAGTCCTACGAGCAGTACTTC
TRBD1	TRBV6-2/TRBV6-3	TRBJ1-1	-	CASSYTRDSTEAFF	TGTGCCAGCAGTTACACCCGGGACAGCACTGAAGCTTTCTTT
-	TRBV6-1	TRBJ2-7	-	CASSEFAGNYEQYF	TGTGCCAGCAGTGAATTCGCAGGGAACTACGAGCAGTACTTC
-	TRBV18	TRBJ1-5	once	CASSPTTSGGRGNQPQHF	TGTGCCAGCTCACCAACAACAAGTGGAGGACGGGGCAATCAGCCCCAGCATTTT
-	TRBV18	TRBJ2-7	-	CASSPRGSEQYF	TGTGCCAGCTCACCGCGAGGTAGCGAGCAGTACTTC
-	TRBV18	TRBJ1-2	once	CASSQDRSYGYTF	TGTGCCAGCTCCCAAGACAGGAGCTATGGCTACACCTTC
-	TRBV4-2	TRBJ2-1	-	CASSEGLYNEQFF	TGTGCCAGCAGCGAAGGACTCTACAATGAGCAGTTCTTC
-	TRBV4-1	TRBJ1-2	-	CASSQRPLGDTHYGYTF	TGCGCCAGCAGCCAACGCCCCCTTGGGGACACCCACTATGGCTACACCTTC
-	TRBV19	TRBJ1-1	-	CASRGTEGAEAFF	TGTGCCAGTAGGGGAACCGAGGGCGCTGAAGCTTTCTTT
-	TRBV7-9	TRBJ1-5	-	CASSLEGAGDRPQHF	TGTGCCAGCAGCTTAGAAGGGGCCGGAGATCGGCCCCAGCATTTT
-	TRBV2	TRBJ1-5	once	CASSVLGGNQPQHF	TGTGCCAGCAGTGTATTGGGAGGGAATCAGCCCCAGCATTTT
-	TRBV19	TRBJ1-1	-	CASQTGAEAFF	TGTGCCAGTCAAACGGGGGCTGAAGCTTTCTTT
-	TRBV19	TRBJ2-2	-	CASRGGPITGELFF	TGTGCCAGTAGGGGGGGACCCATCACCGGGGAGCTGTTTTTT
TRBD1	TRBV3-1/TRBV3-2	TRBJ1-2	-	CASSPVGQEGGYTF	TGTGCCAGCAGCCCAGTAGGACAGGAAGGGGGCTACACCTTC
TRBD1	TRBV18	TRBJ2-5	-	CASSPTRDRGFETQYF	TGTGCCAGCTCACCGACCAGGGACAGGGGGTTTGAGACCCAGTACTTC
-	TRBV11-2	TRBJ1-5	once	CASSFFGGDQPQHF	TGTGCCAGCAGCTTCTTTGGGGGGGATCAGCCCCAGCATTTT
TRBD1	TRBV30	TRBJ1-5	once	CAWSVSLTGGWSNQPQHF	TGTGCCTGGAGTGTATCGTTGACAGGGGGCTGGAGCAATCAGCCCCAGCATTTT
TRBD1	TRBV18	TRBJ1-2	once	CASSSGQDYGYTF	TGTGCCAGCTCATCGGGACAGGACTATGGCTACACCTTC
-	TRBV3-1/TRBV3-2	TRBJ2-3	-	CASSLPDRAGRVHTQYF	TGTGCCAGCAGCCTCCCCGACCGGGCGGGACGGGTCCATACGCAGTATTTT
TRBD1	TRBV7-6	TRBJ1-1	-	CASSLSGQENTEAFF	TGTGCCAGCAGCTTAAGTGGACAGGAAAACACTGAAGCTTTCTTT
-	TRBV6-5	TRBJ1-3	-	CAIRPSAGNTIYF	TGTGCCATTCGTCCCTCGGCTGGAAACACCATATATTTT
-	TRBV2	TRBJ1-3	-	CASSATDRLPGNTIYF	TGTGCCAGCAGCGCCACTGACAGGCTGCCTGGAAACACCATATATTTT